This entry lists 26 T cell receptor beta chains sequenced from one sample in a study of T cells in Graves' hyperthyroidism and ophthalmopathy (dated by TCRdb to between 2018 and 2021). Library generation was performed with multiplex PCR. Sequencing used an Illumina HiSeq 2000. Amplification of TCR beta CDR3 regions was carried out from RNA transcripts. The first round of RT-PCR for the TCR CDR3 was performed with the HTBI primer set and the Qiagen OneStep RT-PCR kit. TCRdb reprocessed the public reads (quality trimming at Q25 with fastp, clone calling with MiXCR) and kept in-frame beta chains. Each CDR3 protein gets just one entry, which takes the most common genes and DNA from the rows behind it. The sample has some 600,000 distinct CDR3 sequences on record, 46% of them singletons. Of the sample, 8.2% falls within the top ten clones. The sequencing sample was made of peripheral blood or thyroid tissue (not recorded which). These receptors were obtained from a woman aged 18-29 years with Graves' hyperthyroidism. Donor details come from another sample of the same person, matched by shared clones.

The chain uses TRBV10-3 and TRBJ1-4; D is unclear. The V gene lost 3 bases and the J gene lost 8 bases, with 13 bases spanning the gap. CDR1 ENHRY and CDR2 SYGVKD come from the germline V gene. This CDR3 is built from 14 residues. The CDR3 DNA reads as TGTGCCATCAGTGACACTAGCGGGAACGAAAAACTGTTTTTT. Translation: CAISDTSGNEKLFF.

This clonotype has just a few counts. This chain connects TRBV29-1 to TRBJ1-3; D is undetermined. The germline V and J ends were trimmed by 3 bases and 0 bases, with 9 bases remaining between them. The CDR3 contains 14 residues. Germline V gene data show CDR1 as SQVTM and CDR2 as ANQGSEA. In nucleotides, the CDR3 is TGCAGCGTTGACGTCCAGAACTCTGGAAACACCATATATTTT. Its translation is CSVDVQNSGNTIYF.

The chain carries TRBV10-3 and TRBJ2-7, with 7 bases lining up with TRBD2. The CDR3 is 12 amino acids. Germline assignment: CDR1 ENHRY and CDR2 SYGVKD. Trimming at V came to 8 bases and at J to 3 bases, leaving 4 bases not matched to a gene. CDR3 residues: CAIGGRSYEQYF. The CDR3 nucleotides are TGTGCCATCGGCGGGAGAAGCTACGAGCAGTACTTC.

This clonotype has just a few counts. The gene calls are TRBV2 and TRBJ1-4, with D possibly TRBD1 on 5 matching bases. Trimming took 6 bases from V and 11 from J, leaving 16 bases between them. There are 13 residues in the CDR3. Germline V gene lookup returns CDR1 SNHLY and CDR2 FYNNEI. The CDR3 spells CASRLRGRQKLFF. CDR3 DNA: TGTGCCAGCAGACTGCGGGGGAGGCAGAAACTGTTTTTT.

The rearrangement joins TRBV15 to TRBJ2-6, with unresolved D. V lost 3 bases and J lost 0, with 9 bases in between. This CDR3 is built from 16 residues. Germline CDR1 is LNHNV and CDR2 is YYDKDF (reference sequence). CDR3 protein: CATSSTDPSGANVLTF. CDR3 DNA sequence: TGTGCCACCAGCAGCACTGATCCCTCTGGGGCCAACGTCCTGACTTTC.

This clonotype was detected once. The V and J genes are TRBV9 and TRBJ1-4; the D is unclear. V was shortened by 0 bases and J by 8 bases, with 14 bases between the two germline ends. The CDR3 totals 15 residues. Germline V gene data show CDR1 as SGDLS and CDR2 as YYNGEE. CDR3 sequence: CASSVVGGRREKLFF. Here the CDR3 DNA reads TGTGCCAGCAGCGTAGTTGGAGGGAGACGGGAAAAACTGTTTTTT.

The CDR3 is CASSDELSTGELFF. In DNA, the CDR3 is TGTGCCAGCAGCGACGAACTTAGCACCGGGGAGCTGTTTTTT. The chain couples TRBV9 to TRBJ2-2; D remains ambiguous. Germline V lookup: CDR1 SGDLS, CDR2 YYNGEE. V was shortened by 3 bases and J by 4 bases, with 10 bases between the two germline ends. The CDR3 runs 14 residues.

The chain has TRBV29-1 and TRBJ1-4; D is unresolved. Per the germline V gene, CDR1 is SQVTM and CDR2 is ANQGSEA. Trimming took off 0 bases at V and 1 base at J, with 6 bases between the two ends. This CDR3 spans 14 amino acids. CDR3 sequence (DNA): TGCAGCGTTGAAGATGGGGAAACTAATGAAAAACTGTTTTTT. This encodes CSVEDGETNEKLFF. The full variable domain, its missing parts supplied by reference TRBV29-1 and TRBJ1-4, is SAVISQKPSRDICQRGTSLTIQCQVDSQVTMMFWYRQQPGQSLTLIATANQGSEATYESGFVIDKFPISRPNLTFSTLTVSNMSPEDSSIYLCSVEDGETNEKLFFGSGTQLSVL.

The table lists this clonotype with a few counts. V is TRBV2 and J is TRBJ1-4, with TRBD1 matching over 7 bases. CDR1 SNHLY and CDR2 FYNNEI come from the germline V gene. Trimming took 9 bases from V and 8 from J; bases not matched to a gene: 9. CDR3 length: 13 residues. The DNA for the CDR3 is TGTGCCAGTCAGGGGGACCTAGGGGAAAAACTGTTTTTT. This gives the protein CASQGDLGEKLFF.

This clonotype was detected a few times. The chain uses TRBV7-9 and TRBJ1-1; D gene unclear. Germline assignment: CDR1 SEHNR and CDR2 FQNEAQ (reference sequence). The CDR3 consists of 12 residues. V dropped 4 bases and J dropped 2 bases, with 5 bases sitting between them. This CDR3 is CASSSYNTEAFF. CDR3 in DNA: TGTGCCAGCAGCTCATACAACACTGAAGCTTTCTTT. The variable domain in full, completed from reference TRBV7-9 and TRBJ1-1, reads DTGVSQNPRHKITKRGQNVTFRCDPISEHNRLYWYRQTLGQGPEFLTYFQNEAQLEKSRLLSDRFSAERPKGSFSTLEIQRTEQGDSAMYLCASSSYNTEAFFGQGTRLTVV.

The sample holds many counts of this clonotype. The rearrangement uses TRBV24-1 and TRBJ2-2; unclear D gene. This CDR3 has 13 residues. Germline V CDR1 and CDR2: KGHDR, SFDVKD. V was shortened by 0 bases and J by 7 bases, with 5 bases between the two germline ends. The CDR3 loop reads CATSDLPVGELFF. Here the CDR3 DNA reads TGTGCCACCAGTGATTTGCCGGTCGGGGAGCTGTTTTTT.

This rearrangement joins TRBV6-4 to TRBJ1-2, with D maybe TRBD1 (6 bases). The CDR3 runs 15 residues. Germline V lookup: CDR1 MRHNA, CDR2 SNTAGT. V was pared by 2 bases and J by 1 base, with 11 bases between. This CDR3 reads CASSDRTDSNYGYTF. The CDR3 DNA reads TGTGCCAGCAGTGACAGGACAGACAGTAACTATGGCTACACCTTC.

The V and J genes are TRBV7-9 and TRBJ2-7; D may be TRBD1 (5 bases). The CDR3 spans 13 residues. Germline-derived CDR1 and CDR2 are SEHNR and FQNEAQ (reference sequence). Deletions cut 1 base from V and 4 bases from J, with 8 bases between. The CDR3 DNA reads TGTGCCAGCAGCTTAGTGACAGATTACGAGCAGTACTTC. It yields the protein CASSLVTDYEQYF.

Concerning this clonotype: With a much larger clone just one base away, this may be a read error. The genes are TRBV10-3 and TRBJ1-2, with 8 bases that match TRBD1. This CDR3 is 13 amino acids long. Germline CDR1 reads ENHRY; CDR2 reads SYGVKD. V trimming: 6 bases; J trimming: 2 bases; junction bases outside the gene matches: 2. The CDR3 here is CAISWTGNYGYTF. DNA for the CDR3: TGTGCCATCAGCTGGACAGGGAACTATGGCTACACCTTC.

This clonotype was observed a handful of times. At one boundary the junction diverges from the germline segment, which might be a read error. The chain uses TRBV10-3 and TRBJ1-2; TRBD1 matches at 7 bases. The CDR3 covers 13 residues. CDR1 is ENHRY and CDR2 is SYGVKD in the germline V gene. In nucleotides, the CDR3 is TGTGCCAGCAGTAGCCGGGACAGCATTGGCTACACCTTC. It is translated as CASSSRDSIGYTF.

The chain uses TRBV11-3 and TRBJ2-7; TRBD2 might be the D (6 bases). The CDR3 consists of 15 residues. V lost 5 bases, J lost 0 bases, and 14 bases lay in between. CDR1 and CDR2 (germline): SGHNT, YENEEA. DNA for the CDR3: TGTGCCAGCAGCCAAGCTAGCGCCTACTCCTACGAGCAGTACTTC. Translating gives CASSQASAYSYEQYF.

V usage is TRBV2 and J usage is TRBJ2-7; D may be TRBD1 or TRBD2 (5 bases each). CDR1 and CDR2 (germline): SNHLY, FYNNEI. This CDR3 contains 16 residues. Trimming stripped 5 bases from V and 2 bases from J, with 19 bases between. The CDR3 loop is CASSYSGTRGTYEQYF. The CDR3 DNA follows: TGTGCCAGCAGTTACTCAGGAACTAGGGGCACCTACGAGCAGTACTTC.

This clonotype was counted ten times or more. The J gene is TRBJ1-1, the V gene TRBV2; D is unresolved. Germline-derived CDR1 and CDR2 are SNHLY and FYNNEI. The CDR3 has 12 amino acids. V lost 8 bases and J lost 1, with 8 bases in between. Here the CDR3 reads CASGSQNTEAFF. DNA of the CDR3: TGTGCCAGCGGCAGCCAGAACACTGAAGCTTTCTTT.

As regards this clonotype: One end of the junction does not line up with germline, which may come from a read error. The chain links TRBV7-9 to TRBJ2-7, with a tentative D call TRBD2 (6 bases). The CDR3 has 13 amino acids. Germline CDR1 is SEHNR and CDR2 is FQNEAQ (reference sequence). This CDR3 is CASSLTGDYERYF. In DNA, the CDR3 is TGTGCCAGCAGCCTCACGGGAGACTACGAGCGGTACTTC. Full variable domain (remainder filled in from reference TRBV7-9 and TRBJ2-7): DTGVSQNPRHKITKRGQNVTFRCDPISEHNRLYWYRQTLGQGPEFLTYFQNEAQLEKSRLLSDRFSAERPKGSFSTLEIQRTEQGDSAMYLCASSLTGDYERYFGPGTRLTVT.

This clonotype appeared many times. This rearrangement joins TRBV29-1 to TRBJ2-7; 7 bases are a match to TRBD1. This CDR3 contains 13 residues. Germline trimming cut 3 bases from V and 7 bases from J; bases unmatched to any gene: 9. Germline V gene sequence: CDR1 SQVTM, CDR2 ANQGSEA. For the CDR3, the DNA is TGCAGCGTTGATGCGGCAGGGGGAGATGAGCAGTACTTC. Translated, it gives CSVDAAGGDEQYF.

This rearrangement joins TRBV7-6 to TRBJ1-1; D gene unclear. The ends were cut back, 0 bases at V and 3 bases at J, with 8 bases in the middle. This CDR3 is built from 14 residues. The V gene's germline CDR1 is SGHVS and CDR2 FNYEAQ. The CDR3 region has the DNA TGTGCCAGCAGCTTAGCAGGGTTTGACACTGAAGCTTTCTTT. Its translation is CASSLAGFDTEAFF. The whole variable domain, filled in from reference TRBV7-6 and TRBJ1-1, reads GAGVSQSPRYKVTKRGQDVALRCDPISGHVSLYWYRQALGQGPEFLTYFNYEAQQDKSGLPNDRFSAERPEGSISTLTIQRTEQRDSAMYRCASSLAGFDTEAFFGQGTRLTVV.

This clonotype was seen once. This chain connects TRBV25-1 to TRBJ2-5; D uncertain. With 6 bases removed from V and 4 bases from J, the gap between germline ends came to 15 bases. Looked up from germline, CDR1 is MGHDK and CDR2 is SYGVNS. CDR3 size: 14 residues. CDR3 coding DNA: TGTGCCAGCAGCGCCCGACGATGCCCAGAGACCCAGTACTTC. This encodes CASSARRCPETQYF.

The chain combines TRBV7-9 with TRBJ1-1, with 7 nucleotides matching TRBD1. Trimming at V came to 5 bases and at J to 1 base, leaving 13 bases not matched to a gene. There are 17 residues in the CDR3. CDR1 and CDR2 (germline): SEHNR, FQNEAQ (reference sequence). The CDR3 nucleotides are TGTGCCAGCAGCCAACCTCTGAGACAGGGCGGGAACACTGAAGCTTTCTTT. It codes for CASSQPLRQGGNTEAFF. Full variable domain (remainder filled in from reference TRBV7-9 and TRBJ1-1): DTGVSQNPRHKITKRGQNVTFRCDPISEHNRLYWYRQTLGQGPEFLTYFQNEAQLEKSRLLSDRFSAERPKGSFSTLEIQRTEQGDSAMYLCASSQPLRQGGNTEAFFGQGTRLTVV.

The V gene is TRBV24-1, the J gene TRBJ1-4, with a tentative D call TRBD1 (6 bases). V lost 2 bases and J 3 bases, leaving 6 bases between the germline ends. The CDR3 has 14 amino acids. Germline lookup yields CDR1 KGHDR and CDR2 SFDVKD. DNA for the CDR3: TGTGCCACCAGTGATTGGACAGCTAATGAAAAACTGTTTTTT. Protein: CATSDWTANEKLFF.

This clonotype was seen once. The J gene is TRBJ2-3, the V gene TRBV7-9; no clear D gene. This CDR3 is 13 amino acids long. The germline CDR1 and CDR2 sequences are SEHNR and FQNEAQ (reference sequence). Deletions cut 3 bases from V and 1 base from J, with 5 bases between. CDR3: CASSFSGTDTQYF. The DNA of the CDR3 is TGTGCCAGCAGCTTCAGCGGCACAGATACGCAGTATTTT.

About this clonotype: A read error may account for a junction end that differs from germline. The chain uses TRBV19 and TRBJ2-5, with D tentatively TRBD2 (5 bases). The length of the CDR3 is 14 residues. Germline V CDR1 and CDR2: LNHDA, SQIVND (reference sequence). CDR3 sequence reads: CASRIGGRQETQYF. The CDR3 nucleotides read TGTGCCAGTAGGATAGGAGGCAGGCAAGAGACCCAATACTTC. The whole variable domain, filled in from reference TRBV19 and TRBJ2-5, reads DGGITQSPKYLFRKEGQNVTLSCEQNLNHDAMYWYRQDPGQGLRLIYYSQIVNDFQKGDIAEGYSVSREKKESFPLTVTSAQKNPTAFYLCASRIGGRQETQYFGPGTRLLVL.